This T cell receptor beta chain derives from a study of blood T cell repertoires in COVID-19 (dated by TCRdb to the early 2020s). With respect to the entire study: Collaborator samples came from the United States, Italy and Spain and covered acute and convalescent phases of COVID-19. The material from the prospective study consisted of cDNA or gDNA derived from T cells, B-cell-depleted T cells, or PBMCs. Subjects who had been exposed to COVID-19, were actively infected with it, or had recovered from it provided the deeply sampled blood TCRbeta repertoires that made up the dataset. A freely available public database, intended as a resource for researchers studying the immune response to SARS-CoV-2, is where the repertoires were released. Samples were obtained from the ongoing ImmuneRACE study (first 160 participants) and from about 1,300 subjects provided by 6 global collaborators. Sample metadata almost always included a de-identified subject ID, COVID-19 status, age in years and sex. HLA class I and class II types, where available, came from metadata supplied by the sample provider rather than from assay-based typing. Here is what the overall study found, with its caveats: The amount of clinical and demographic metadata varied by source and participant and was provided uncurated.

TCRbeta CDR3 regions were amplified from genomic DNA by means of the immunoSEQ Assay, a bias-controlled multiplex PCR. The authors' analysis ran thus. The number of nucleated cells in each sample was estimated from the amplification of reference gene primers within the assay. Sequence reads were collapsed and filtered to measure the absolute abundance of every unique TCRbeta CDR3 rearrangement. For each sample, productive Simpson clonality was calculated by taking the square root of Simpson's diversity index across productive rearrangements. Entries here come from immuneACCESS through TCRdb and include only in-frame sequences with V and J called. Some clones fail to appear in such tables; in the studies checked, an unresolved V gene covers under half of the shortfall, and the cause of the remainder is unknown. The D gene and trimming were derived from the DNA, and the V and J assignments and clone size from that table. This sample lists roughly 250,000 clones; more than 70% were detected once. Roughly 2% of the sample lies in the top ten.

As encoded in the germline V gene (reference sequence), CDR1 is MNHEY while CDR2 is SMNVEV. Trimming at the junction amounts to 7 bases on V and 0 bases on J, and the germline ends lie 9 bases apart. CDR3 length: 13 amino acids, cysteine to phenylalanine. Here the CDR3 DNA is all that survives: 39 bases in frame from base 1. Participants in the prospective study were enrolled through a virtual design, were aged 18 to 89 years, and lived in 24 United States geographic areas. In the prospective study, participants were assigned to cohorts based on the clinical history participants reported in a screening survey and a study questionnaire. Recovered participants in ImmuneRACE Cohort 3 were defined as having two consecutive negative NP/OP PCR tests, clearance from a healthcare professional, or resolution of symptoms. Each participant in the prospective study had whole blood, serum and a nasopharyngeal or oropharyngeal swab collected by mobile phlebotomists. Participants in the prospective study had the option to provide additional blood draws and questionnaires over a roughly 2-month period. Before DNA extraction, prospective study blood samples were shipped either frozen or at room temperature.

On this clone itself: Its antigen is currently not known. No base quality values were provided; no much bigger clone lies one nucleotide off.

This receptor was identified in a woman aged 50 to 60 who had recovered from COVID-19. Material: PBMCs or T cells enriched from blood (not recorded which). The chain employs TRBV27 and TRBJ1-1; the D gene lacks a confident call. The bases are TGTGCCAGCATACACCCCATGAACACTGAAGCTTTCTTT. Translated, it reads CASIHPMNTEAFF.